The rows below give T cell receptor beta chains drawn from one sample of a study of molecular identifiers for immune sequencing clone quantification. TCRdb reprocessed the PCR reads via MiXCR and lists one record per CDR3 protein. This repertoire shows around 480,000 distinct CDR3 sequences, under 30% found once; its top ten account for 0.76%. The material sequenced was naive CD8+ T cells from blood, with Jurkat cell RNA spiked in. These receptors were obtained from a human donor in good health. Some libraries in this study had Jurkat cell RNA spiked in. Each CDR3 is given with its conserved first and last residue. D genes are given only for firm matches. The size entry is marked missing in some rows and otherwise reads once, few, many or a size class.

size: -
J: TRBJ2-1
D: TRBD1
V: TRBV7-9
CDR3: CASSLVTGANEQFF

size: many
J: TRBJ1-3
D: -
V: TRBV19
CDR3: CASSMSSGNTIYF

size: few
J: TRBJ2-7
D: -
V: TRBV5-3
CDR3: CASSPGHHYEQYF

size: many
J: TRBJ2-7
D: TRBD1
V: TRBV5-1
CDR3: CASSAETGGFYEQYF

size: -
J: TRBJ2-7
D: TRBD1
V: TRBV30
CDR3: CAWDPGQGPLEQYF

size: many
J: TRBJ2-3
D: -
V: TRBV7-9
CDR3: CASIPTEASDTQYF

size: -
J: TRBJ1-1
D: -
V: TRBV19
CDR3: CASSMRVSPNTEAFF

size: few
J: TRBJ1-1
D: TRBD1
V: TRBV4-1
CDR3: CASSQAGTGRRGNEAFF

size: many
J: TRBJ2-3
D: TRBD2
V: TRBV7-6
CDR3: CASSLVYSGGTADTQYF

size: -
J: TRBJ2-7
D: -
V: TRBV6-5
CDR3: CASWDLRDEQCF

size: many
J: TRBJ2-3
D: -
V: TRBV4-3
CDR3: CASSQVFGGINTDTQYF

size: many
J: TRBJ2-3
D: TRBD2
V: TRBV2
CDR3: CASSEELSGGKTDTQYF

size: -
J: TRBJ2-2
D: -
V: TRBV7-9
CDR3: CASSFASLANTGELFF

size: many
J: TRBJ1-1
D: TRBD1
V: TRBV29-1
CDR3: CSAIRGMNTEAFF

size: few
J: TRBJ2-2
D: TRBD2
V: TRBV7-2
CDR3: CASSSPPSGENTGELFF

size: -
J: TRBJ1-5
D: TRBD1
V: TRBV28
CDR3: CASSLHRGSNQPQHF

size: -
J: TRBJ2-2
D: -
V: TRBV19
CDR3: CASSMNSQITGELFF

size: few
J: TRBJ2-5
D: -
V: TRBV29-1
CDR3: CSVEGFGGAGETQYF

size: few
J: TRBJ2-7
D: TRBD2
V: TRBV9
CDR3: CASTVGGSVYEQYF

size: few
J: TRBJ1-2
D: -
V: TRBV28
CDR3: CASSLYGGDYGYTF

size: many
J: TRBJ2-1
D: -
V: TRBV10-3
CDR3: CAISEHDEQFF

size: few
J: TRBJ1-1
D: -
V: TRBV12-3/TRBV12-4
CDR3: CASSFGVSQNTEAFF